Sequencing of this T cell receptor beta chain was carried out in a study of tumor-infiltrating lymphocytes in primary liver carcinoma. Study-wide findings and caveats: It was tumor-adjacent and tumor-blood pairs that overlapped less than tumor region pairs did.

With regard to this clonotype: Its antigen is unidentified. One junction end does not reproduce the germline sequence, and a read error may be involved.

Total RNA and DNA came together from approximately 20-30 mg of bulk tissue without cell sorting. Each tumor specimen held more than 85% viable tumor cells. Constant-region priming of approximately 500 ng total RNA yielded TCR beta cDNA. Three rounds of nested multiplex PCR with slightly modified ARM-PCR produced TCR beta libraries. For approximately 9 cycles apiece, the opening two PCR rounds ran with TRBV1-TRBV30 forward primers and a C-beta reverse primer. TCRdb passed the multiplex PCR reads through MiXCR, listing each CDR3 protein once. The sample records about 54,000 distinct CDR3 sequences, around three quarters being singletons. The CDR3 spans 15 residues. Germline CDR1 is SGHNT and CDR2 is YYREEE (reference sequence).

The sequence was obtained from a man aged 35 to 55 with primary liver carcinoma and hepatitis B virus infection. The chain employs TRBV5-4 and TRBJ2-7, with D perhaps matching TRBD2 (6 bases). The sequenced sample was liver tumor tissue from sampling region 2. Subset described: tumor region T2, inferior pole. The CDR3 loop is CVSSPGLAVTYEQYF. The CDR3 nucleotides read TGTGTCAGCAGCCCAGGATTAGCGGTAACCTACGAGCAGTATTTC. Based on the CDR3 plus reference TRBV5-4 and TRBJ2-7, the full variable domain is ETGVTQSPTHLIKTRGQQVTLRCSSQSGHNTVSWYQQALGQGPQFIFQYYREEENGRGNFPPRFSGLQFPNYSSELNVNALELDDSALYLCVSSPGLAVTYEQYFGPGTRLTVT.